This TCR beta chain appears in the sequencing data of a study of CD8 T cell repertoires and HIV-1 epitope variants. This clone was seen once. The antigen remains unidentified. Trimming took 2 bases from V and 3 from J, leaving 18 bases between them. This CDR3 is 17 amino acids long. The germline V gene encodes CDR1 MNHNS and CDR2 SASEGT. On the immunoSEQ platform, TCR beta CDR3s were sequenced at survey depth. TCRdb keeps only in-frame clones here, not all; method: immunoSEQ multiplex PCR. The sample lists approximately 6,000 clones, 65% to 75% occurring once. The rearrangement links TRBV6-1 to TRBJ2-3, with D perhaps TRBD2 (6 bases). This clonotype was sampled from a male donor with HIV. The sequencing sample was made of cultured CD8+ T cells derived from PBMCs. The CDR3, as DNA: TGTGCCAGCAGTGAAAGAAATACTAGCTGGGGTACAGATACGCAGTATTTT. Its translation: CASSERNTSWGTDTQYF.